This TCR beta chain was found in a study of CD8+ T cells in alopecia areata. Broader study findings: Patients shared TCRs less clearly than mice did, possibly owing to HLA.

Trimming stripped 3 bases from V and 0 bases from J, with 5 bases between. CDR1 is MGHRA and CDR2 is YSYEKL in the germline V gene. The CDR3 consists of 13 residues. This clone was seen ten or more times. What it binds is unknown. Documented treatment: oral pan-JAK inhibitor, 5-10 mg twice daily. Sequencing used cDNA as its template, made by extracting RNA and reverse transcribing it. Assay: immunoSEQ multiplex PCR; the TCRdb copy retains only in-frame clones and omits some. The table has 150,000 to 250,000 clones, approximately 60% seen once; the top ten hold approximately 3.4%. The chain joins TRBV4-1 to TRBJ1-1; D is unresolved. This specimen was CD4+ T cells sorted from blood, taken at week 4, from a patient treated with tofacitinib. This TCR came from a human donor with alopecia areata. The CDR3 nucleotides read TGCGCCAGCAGCCATCCACTGAACACTGAAGCTTTCTTT. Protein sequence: CASSHPLNTEAFF.